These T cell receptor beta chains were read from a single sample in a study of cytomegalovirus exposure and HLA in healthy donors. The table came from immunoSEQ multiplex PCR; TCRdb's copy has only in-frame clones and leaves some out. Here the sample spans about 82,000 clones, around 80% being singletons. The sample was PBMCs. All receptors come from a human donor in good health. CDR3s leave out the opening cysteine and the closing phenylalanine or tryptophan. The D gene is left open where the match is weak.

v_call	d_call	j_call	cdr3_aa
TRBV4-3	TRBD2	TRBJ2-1	ASSQDIAGGLRDNEQF
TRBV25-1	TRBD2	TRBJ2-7	ASSDSGRGLAEQY
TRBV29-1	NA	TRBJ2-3	SVEFGDFPDTQY
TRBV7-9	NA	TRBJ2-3	ASRPPRGTDTQY
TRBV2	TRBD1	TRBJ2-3	ASSLTPGQGYQPTDTQY
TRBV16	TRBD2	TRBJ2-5	ASSHFTGGETQY
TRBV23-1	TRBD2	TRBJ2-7	ASSQSGTNYYEQY
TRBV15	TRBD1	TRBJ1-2	ATSTGGNGYP
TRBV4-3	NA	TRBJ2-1	ASSQGGREYNEQF
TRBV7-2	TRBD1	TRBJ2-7	ASRLGPTGEEQY
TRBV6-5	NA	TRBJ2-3	ASSYRPGSTDTQY
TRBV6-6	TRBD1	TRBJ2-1	ASSITTDRGYEQF
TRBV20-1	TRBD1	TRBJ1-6	SATRDRVLH
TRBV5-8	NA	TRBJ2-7	ASSLVVASSYEQY
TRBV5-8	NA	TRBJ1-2	ASRWLHRV
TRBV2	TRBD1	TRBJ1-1	ASRTGMNTEAF
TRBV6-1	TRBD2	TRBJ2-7	ASGLVGYEQY
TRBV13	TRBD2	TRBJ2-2	ASSSSRGGWATGELF
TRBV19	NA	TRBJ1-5	ASSRGGGNQPQH
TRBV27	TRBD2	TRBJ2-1	ASSTLTSGGAYNEQF
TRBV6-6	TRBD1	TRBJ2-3	ASRDRGLDTQY
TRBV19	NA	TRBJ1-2	ASSLTGRNNYGYT
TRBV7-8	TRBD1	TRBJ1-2	ASSKSSGQGTYGYP
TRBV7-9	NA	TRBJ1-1	ASSPPTGPNTEAF
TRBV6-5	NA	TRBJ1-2	ASRDSFYGYT
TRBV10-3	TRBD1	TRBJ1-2	AISTPGQEGGYT
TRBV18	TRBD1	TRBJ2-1	ASSPPTGGEQF
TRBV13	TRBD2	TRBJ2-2	ASSLVAAGGRWAGELF
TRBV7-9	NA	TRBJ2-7	SSSSSGEEQY
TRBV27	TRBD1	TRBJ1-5	ASSRQGSNQPQH
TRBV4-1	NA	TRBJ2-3	ASSQRGDTQY
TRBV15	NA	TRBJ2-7	ATSRDRLGGGIYEQY